This TCR beta chain is drawn from a study of human T cells and chemical hapten exposure. Noted time point: patch test 2, 6 weeks after DPC sensitization. Described treatment: therapeutic diphenylcyclopropenone sensitization with weekly scalp DPC. TCRdb ran MiXCR on the RACE reads and lists one entry per CDR3 protein. The repertoire has 360,000 or so distinct CDR3 sequences, about 6.9% of them found once; the top ten carry about 5.4%. The CDR3 spans 17 residues. After removal of 5 bases from V and 0 bases from J, the junction contained 9 bases not matched to a gene. Germline V lookup: CDR1 SGHAT, CDR2 FQNNGV. This clonotype was counted only a few times.

The J gene is TRBJ2-2, the V gene TRBV11-2, with 7 bases aligning to TRBD1. The clonotype was recovered from a woman aged 18 to 35 with alopecia areata. Some clones in this sample may be carry-over from other donors' samples. Here the sequenced sample was whole blood, taken in connection with sensitization to the hapten diphenylcyclopropenone (DPC). Here the CDR3 DNA reads TGTGCCAGCAGCCGCACAGGGGTCCGAACGAACACCGGGGAGCTGTTTTTT. It is translated as CASSRTGVRTNTGELFF.